This T cell receptor (beta chain) was sequenced for a study of CXCR3-negative and CXCR3-positive naive CD8 T cells. Study-wide results and limits: When CXCR3-positive naive cells were set against CXCR3-negative naive cells, the former had more hydrophobic TRB CDR3s. TRB CDR3 properties were used to infer TCR strength, and surface CD5 was comparable between naive subsets.

The method, 5' RACE with UMI labels, was used to prepare the TRB cDNA libraries. Each CDR3 protein gets one entry in TCRdb, which reprocessed the 5' RACE reads and gives no DNA. This sample carries thousands of distinct CDR3 sequences, with around 2.5% going to the ten biggest clones. From germline, CDR1 is SGHNT and CDR2 YYREEE (reference sequence). The CDR3 is made up of 14 amino acids. Sorting was done in triplicate for each CD8+ T cell subset (about 300,000 cells each). Turning to this clonotype: What it binds is unknown.

The receptor was isolated from a human donor in good health. Some clones in this sample may be carry-over from other donors' samples. The sample taken for sequencing was naive CXCR3+ CD8+ T cells from blood. Subset indicated: CD45RO-CCR7+CD27+CD95- naive CD8+ T cells expressing CXCR3 (TNR3+). This sequence joins TRBV5-4 and TRBJ2-7. The CDR3 loop reads CASSLGIGSYEQYF. Full variable domain (remainder filled in from reference TRBV5-4 and TRBJ2-7): ETGVTQSPTHLIKTRGQQVTLRCSSQSGHNTVSWYQQALGQGPQFIFQYYREEENGRGNFPPRFSGLQFPNYSSELNVNALELDDSALYLCASSLGIGSYEQYFGPGTRLTVT.